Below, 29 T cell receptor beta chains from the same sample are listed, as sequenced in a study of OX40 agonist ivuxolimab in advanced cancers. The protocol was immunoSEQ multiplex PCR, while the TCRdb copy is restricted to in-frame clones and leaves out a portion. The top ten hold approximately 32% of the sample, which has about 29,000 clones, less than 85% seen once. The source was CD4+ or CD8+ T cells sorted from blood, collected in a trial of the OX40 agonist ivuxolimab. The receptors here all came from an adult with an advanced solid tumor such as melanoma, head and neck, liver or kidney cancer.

The CDR3 here is CASSLEGGPMSTGELFF. The CDR3 DNA follows: TGTGCCAGCAGCTTAGAGGGGGGACCTATGTCCACCGGGGAGCTGTTTTTT. This chain connects TRBV7-6 to TRBJ2-2; D may correspond to TRBD1 or TRBD2 (6 bases each). Deletions cut 1 base from V and 4 bases from J, with 16 bases between. This CDR3 is built from 17 residues. The germline CDR1 and CDR2 sequences are SGHVS and FNYEAQ.

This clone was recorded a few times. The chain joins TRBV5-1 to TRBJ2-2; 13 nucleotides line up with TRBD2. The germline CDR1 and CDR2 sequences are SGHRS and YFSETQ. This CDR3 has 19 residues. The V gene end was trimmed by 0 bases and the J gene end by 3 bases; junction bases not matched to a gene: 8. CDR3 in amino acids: CASSLVTSGGARDTGELFF. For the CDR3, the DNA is TGCGCCAGCAGCTTGGTTACTAGCGGGGGGGCCCGCGACACCGGGGAGCTGTTTTTT.

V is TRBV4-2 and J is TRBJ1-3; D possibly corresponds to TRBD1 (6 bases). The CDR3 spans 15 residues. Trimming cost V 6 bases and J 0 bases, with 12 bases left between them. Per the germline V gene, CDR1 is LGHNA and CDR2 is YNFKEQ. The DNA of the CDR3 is TGTGCCAGCAGTGAAGAGGGGGTCTCTGGAAACACCATATATTTT. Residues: CASSEEGVSGNTIYF.

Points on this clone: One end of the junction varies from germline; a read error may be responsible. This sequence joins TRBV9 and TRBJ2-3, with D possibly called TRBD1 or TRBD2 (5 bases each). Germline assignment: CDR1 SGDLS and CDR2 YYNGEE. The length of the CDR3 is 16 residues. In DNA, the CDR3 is TGTACCAGCACAAGCGGAAGGGGCGGATTCACAGATACGCAGTATTTT. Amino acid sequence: CTSTSGRGGFTDTQYF.

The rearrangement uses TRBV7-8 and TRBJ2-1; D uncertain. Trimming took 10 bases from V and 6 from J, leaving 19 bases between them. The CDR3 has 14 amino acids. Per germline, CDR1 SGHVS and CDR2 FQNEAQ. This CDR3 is CATSPEENLNEQFF. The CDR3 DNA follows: TGTGCCACCTCACCGGAAGAGAATCTCAATGAGCAGTTCTTC.

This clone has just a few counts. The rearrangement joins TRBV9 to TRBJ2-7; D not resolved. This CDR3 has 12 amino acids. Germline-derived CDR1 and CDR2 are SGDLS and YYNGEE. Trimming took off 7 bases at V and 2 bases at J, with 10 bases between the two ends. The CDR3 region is CASGLDAYEQYF. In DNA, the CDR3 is TGTGCCAGCGGCCTGGACGCCTACGAGCAGTACTTC.

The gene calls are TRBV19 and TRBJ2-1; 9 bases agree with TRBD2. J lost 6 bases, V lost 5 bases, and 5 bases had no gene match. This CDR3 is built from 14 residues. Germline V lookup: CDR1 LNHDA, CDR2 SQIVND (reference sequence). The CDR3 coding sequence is TGTGCCAGTAGTTTGGCGGGGGGGGCCAATGAGCAGTTCTTC. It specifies CASSLAGGANEQFF.

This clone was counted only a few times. CDR3 nucleotides: TGTGCCAGCAGCTTGGCCTACCAGACCGGGGAGCTGTTTTTT. Encoded protein: CASSLAYQTGELFF. The genes are TRBV5-5 and TRBJ2-2; no firm D call. The CDR3 length is 14 residues. The V and J ends lost 0 bases and 5 bases respectively, with 8 bases between them. Looked up from germline, CDR1 is SGHKS and CDR2 is YYEKEE (reference sequence).

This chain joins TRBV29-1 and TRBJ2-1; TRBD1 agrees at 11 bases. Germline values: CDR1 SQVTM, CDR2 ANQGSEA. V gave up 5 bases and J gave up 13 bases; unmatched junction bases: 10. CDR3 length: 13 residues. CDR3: CSVNGDRGESQFF. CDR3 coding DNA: TGCAGCGTTAACGGGGACAGGGGGGAATCTCAGTTCTTC.

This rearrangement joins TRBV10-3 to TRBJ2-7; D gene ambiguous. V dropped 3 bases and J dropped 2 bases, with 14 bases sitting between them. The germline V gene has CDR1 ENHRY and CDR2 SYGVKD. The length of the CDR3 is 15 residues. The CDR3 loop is CAISDLTNHAYEQYF. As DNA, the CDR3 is TGTGCCATCAGTGATTTGACAAATCACGCCTACGAGCAGTACTTC.

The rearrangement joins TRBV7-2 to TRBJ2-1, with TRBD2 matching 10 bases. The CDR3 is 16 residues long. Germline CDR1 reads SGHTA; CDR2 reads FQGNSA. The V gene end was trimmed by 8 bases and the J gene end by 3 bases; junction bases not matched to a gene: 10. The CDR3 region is CASRQSLAGDYNEQFF. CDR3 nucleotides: TGTGCCAGCCGCCAAAGCCTAGCGGGAGACTACAATGAGCAGTTCTTC.

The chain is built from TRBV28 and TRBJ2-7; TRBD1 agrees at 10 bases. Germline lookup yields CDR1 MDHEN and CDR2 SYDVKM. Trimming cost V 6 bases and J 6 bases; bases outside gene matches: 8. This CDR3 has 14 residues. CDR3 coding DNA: TGTGCCAGCAGGACAGGGGGCTCCCCGGTCGAGCAGTACTTC. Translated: CASRTGGSPVEQYF.

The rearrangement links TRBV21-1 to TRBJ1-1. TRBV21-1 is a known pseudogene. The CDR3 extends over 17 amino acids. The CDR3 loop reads CASSKLKGSHPDTEAFF. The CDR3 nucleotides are TGTGCCAGCAGCAAATTAAAGGGGAGCCATCCTGACACTGAAGCTTTCTTT.

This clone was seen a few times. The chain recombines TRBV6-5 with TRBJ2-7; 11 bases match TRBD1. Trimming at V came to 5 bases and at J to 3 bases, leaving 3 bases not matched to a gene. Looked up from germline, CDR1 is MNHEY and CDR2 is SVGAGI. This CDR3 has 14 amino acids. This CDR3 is CASSTDRGLYEQYF. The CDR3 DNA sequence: TGTGCCAGCAGTACGGACAGGGGGCTCTACGAGCAGTACTTC.

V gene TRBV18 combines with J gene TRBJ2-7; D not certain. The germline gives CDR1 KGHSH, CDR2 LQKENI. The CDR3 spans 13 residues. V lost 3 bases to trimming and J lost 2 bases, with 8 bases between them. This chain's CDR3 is CASSPSSAYEQYF. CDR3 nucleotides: TGTGCCAGCTCACCCTCATCTGCCTACGAGCAGTACTTC. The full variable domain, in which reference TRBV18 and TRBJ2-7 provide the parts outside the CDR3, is NAGVMQNPRHLVRRRGQEARLRCSPMKGHSHVYWYRQLPEEGLKFMVYLQKENIIDESGMPKERFSAEFPKEGPSILRIQQVVRGDSAAYFCASSPSSAYEQYFGPGTRLTVT.

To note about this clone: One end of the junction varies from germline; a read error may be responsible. In nucleotides, the CDR3 is TGTGCCAGCACTGAAATGTGGCAGGGAGACGAGGTTTTCAAGACCCAGTACTTC. Amino acid sequence: CASTEMWQGDEVFKTQYF. This sequence joins TRBV6-1 and TRBJ2-5, with D possibly called TRBD1 or TRBD2 (5 bases each). Looked up from germline, CDR1 is MNHNS and CDR2 is SASEGT. CDR3 length equals 18 residues.

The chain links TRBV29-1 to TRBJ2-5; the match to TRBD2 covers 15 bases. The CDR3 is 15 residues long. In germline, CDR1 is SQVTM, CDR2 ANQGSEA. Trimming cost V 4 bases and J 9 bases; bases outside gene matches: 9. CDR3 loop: CSVGGGLAGGRAQYF. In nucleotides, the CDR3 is TGCAGCGTTGGGGGTGGACTAGCGGGAGGGCGGGCCCAGTACTTC.

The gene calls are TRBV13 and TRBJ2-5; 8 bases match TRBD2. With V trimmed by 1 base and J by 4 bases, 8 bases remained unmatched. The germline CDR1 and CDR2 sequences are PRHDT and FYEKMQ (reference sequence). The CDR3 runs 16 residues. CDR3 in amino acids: CASSLVARAGGETQYF. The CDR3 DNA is TGTGCCAGCAGCTTAGTAGCCCGCGCGGGGGGAGAGACCCAGTACTTC.

This CDR3 is CASSLGRQETQYF. CDR3 in DNA: TGTGCCAGCAGCTTAGGACGCCAAGAGACCCAGTACTTC. The J gene is TRBJ2-5, the V gene TRBV7-6, with D unresolved. Trimming stripped 1 base from V and 1 base from J, with 4 bases between. The germline gives CDR1 SGHVS, CDR2 FNYEAQ. The CDR3 has 13 amino acids.

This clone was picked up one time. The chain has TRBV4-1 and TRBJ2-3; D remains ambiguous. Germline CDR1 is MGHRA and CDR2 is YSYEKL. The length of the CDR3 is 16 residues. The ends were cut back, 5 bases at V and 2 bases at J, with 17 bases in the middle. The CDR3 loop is CASSSRLDQYTDTQYF. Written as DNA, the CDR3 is TGCGCCAGCAGCTCACGACTGGACCAATACACAGATACGCAGTATTTT.

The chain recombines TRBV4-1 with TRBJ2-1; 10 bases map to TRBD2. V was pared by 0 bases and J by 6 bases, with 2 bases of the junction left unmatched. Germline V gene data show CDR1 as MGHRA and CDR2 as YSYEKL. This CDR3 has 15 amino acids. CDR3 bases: TGCGCCAGCAGCCAAGAAGCGGGAGGGTTCAATGAGCAGTTCTTC. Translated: CASSQEAGGFNEQFF.

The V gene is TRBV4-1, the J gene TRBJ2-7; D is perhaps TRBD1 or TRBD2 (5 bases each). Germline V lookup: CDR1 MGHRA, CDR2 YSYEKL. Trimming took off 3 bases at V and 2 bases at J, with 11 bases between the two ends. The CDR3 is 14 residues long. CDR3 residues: CASSQEVGAYEQYF. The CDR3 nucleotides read TGCGCCAGCAGCCAGGAGGTAGGGGCCTACGAGCAGTACTTC.

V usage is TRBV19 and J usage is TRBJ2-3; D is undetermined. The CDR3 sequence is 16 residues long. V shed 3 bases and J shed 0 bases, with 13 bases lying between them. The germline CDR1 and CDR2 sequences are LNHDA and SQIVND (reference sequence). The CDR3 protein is CASSIDKESSTDTQYF. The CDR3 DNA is TGTGCCAGTAGTATCGACAAGGAGTCTAGCACAGATACGCAGTATTTT.

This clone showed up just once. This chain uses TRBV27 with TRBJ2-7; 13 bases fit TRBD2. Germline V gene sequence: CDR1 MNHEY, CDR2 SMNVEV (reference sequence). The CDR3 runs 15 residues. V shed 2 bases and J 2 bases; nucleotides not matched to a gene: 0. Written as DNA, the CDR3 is TGTGCCAGCAGTTTAGGGACTAGCGGGGCCTACGAGCAGTACTTC. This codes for CASSLGTSGAYEQYF.

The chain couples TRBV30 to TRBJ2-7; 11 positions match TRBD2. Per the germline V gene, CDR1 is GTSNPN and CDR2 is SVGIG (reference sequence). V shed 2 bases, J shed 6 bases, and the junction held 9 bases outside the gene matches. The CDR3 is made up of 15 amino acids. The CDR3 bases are TGTGCCTGGAGTCGGTTAGCGGGGGGGCCGCGCGAGCAGTACTTC. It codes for CAWSRLAGGPREQYF.

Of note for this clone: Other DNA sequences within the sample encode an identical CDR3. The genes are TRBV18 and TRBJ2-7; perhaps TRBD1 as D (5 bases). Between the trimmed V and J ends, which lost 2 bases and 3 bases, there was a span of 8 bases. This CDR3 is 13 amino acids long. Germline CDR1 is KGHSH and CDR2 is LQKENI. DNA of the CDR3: TGTGCCAGCTCACCAGGGGCCGGCTACGAGCAGTACTTC. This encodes CASSPGAGYEQYF.

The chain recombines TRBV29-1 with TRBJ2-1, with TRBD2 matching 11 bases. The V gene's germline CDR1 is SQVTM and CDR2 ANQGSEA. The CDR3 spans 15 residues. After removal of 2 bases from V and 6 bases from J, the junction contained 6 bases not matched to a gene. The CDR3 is CSVEPGLAAGNEQFF. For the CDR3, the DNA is TGCAGCGTTGAACCGGGACTAGCGGCGGGCAATGAGCAGTTCTTC.

DNA for the CDR3: TGTGCCAGCAGCCAAGACAATTACCGGGAATACGGGTCAGATACGCAGTATTTT. The encoded protein is CASSQDNYREYGSDTQYF. The chain combines TRBV14 with TRBJ2-3, with D possibly being TRBD2 (5 bases). The ends were cut back, 0 bases at V and 4 bases at J, with 20 bases in the middle. The germline V gene encodes CDR1 SGHDN and CDR2 FVKESK. The length of the CDR3 is 18 residues.

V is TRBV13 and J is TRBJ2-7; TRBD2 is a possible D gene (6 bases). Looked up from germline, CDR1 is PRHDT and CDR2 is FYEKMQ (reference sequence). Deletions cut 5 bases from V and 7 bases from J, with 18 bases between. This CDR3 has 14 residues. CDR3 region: CASSSRGGAGEQYF. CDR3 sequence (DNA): TGTGCCAGCAGCAGTCGTGGAGGGGCGGGGGAGCAGTACTTC.